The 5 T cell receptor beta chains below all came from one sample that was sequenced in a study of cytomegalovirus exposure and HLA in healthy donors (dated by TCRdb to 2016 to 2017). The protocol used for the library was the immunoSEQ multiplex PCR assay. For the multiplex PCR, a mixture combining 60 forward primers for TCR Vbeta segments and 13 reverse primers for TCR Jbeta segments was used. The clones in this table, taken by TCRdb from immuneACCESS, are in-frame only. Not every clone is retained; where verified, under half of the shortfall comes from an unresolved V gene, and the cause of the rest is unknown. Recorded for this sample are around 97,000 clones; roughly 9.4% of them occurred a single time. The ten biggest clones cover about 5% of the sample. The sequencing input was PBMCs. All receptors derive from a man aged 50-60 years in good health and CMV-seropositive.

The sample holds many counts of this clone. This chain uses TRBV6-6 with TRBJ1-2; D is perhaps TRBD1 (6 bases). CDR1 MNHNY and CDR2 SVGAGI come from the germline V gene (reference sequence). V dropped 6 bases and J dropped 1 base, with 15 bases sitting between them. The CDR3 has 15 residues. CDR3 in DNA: TGTGCCAGCAGCTTACAGGGCGGTGATAACTATGGCTACACCTTC. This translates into CASSLQGGDNYGYTF.

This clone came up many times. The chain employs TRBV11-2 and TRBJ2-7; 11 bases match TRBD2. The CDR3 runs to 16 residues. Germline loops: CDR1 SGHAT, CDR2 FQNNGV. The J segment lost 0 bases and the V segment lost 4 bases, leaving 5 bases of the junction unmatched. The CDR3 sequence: CASSYSGRAASYEQYF. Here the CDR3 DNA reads TGTGCCAGCAGCTATAGCGGGAGGGCCGCCTCCTACGAGCAGTACTTC.

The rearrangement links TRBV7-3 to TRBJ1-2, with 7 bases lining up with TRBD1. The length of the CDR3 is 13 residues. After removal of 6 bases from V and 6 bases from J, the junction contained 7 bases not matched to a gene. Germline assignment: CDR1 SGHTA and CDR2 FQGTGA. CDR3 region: CASSRDREHGYTF. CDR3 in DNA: TGTGCCAGCAGTCGGGACAGAGAACATGGCTACACCTTC.

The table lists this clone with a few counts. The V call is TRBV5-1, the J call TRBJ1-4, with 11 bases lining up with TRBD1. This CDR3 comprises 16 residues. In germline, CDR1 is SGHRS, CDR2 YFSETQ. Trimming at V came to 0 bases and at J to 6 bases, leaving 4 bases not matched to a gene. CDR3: CASSLAGTGGHEKLFF. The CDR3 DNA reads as TGCGCCAGCAGCTTGGCCGGGACAGGGGGTCATGAAAAACTGTTTTTT.

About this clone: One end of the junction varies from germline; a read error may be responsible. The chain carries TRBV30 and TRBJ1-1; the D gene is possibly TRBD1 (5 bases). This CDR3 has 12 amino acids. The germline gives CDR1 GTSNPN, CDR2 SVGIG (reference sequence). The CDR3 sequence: CAWRELTVEAFF. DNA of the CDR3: TGTGCATGGAGAGAACTGACAGTTGAAGCTTTCTTT. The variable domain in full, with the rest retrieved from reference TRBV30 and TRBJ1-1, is SQTIHQWPATLVQPVGSPLSLECTVEGTSNPNLYWYRQAAGRGLQLLFYSVGIGQISSEVPQNLSASRPQDRQFILSSKKLLLSDSGFYLCAWRELTVEAFFGQGTRLTVV.